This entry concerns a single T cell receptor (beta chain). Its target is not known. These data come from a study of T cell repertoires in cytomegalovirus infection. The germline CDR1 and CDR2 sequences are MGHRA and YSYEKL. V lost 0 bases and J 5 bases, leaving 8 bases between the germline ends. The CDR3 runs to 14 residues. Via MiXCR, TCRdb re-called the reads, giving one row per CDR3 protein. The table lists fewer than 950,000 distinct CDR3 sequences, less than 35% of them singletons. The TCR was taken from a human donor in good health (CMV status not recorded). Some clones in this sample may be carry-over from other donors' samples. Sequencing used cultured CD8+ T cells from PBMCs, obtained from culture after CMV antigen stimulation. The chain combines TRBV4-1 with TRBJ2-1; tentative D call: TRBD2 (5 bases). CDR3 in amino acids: CASSQEGLNNEQFF. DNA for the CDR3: TGCGCCAGCAGCCAAGAAGGACTTAACAATGAGCAGTTCTTC.